The 20 T cell receptor beta chains below were found in one sample sequenced in a study of blood T cells in healthy people across ages. Sample-barcoded 5' priming and a J-beta primer mix drove a second PCR of about 6 to 12 cycles. TCRdb independently ran MiXCR on the 5' RACE reads; one entry per CDR3 protein. The table includes about 1.5 million distinct CDR3 sequences, roughly 43% detected once. Material: blood. The receptors here all came from a woman between 18 and 30 years old in good health.

The V and J genes are TRBV4-3 and TRBJ2-2; unclear D gene. V was cut by 0 bases and J by 4 bases, with 12 bases left in between. This CDR3 spans 16 amino acids. Per the germline V gene, CDR1 is LGHNA and CDR2 is YSLEER. The CDR3 protein is CASSQDSEFPTGELFF. As DNA, the CDR3 is TGCGCCAGCAGCCAAGATTCCGAGTTCCCCACCGGGGAGCTGTTTTTT.

The V call is TRBV27, the J call TRBJ1-5; 11 bases line up with TRBD1. The germline V gene has CDR1 MNHEY and CDR2 SMNVEV (reference sequence). V dropped 7 bases and J dropped 7; count of bases not matched to a gene: 6. This CDR3 is 14 amino acids long. The CDR3 bases are TGTGCCAGCACCAGGACAGGGGGCGGGCAGCCCCAGCATTTT. This gives the protein CASTRTGGGQPQHF.

The chain couples TRBV7-9 to TRBJ1-5; the D is unclear. The CDR3 has 12 amino acids. Germline CDR1 SEHNR, CDR2 FQNEAQ (reference sequence). Trimming took 4 bases from V and 7 from J, leaving 8 bases between them. DNA of the CDR3: TGTGCCAGCAGCTGGCTTCAACAGCCCCAGCATTTT. Its translation is CASSWLQQPQHF.

V is TRBV4-3 and J is TRBJ1-2; D is unresolved. This CDR3 has 15 amino acids. V was pared by 1 base and J by 0 bases, with 9 bases between. The germline V gene encodes CDR1 LGHNA and CDR2 YSLEER. CDR3 sequence (DNA): TGCGCCAGCAGCCAAGGCACAGACCCTAACTATGGCTACACCTTC. This codes for CASSQGTDPNYGYTF.

As concerns this clonotype: A much larger clone differs by one base, so this may be a read error. This chain joins TRBV12-3 or TRBV12-4 and TRBJ1-1; 7 bases match TRBD1. J gave up 4 bases and V 6 bases, and 5 bases lay outside the gene matches. This CDR3 has 13 residues. CDR3 residues: CASRGQMSTEAFF. DNA for the CDR3: TGTGCCAGCAGGGGACAGATGAGCACTGAAGCTTTCTTT.

A remark on this clonotype: This may be a read error, as it is one base from a much larger clone. The chain joins TRBV7-6 to TRBJ2-7; D is perhaps TRBD1 or TRBD2 (5 bases each). Germline V gene lookup returns CDR1 SGHVS and CDR2 FNYEAQ. There are 15 residues in the CDR3. V was cut by 2 bases and J by 1 base, with 12 bases left in between. This CDR3 is CASSLLVGESYEQYF. The DNA for the CDR3 is TGTGCCAGCAGCTTATTAGTGGGGGAGTCCTACGAGCAGTACTTC.

The J gene is TRBJ2-6, the V gene TRBV12-3 or TRBV12-4, with 7 positions matching TRBD1. CDR3 length: 17 amino acids. After removal of 5 bases from V and 0 bases from J, the junction contained 7 bases not matched to a gene. CDR3 region: CASSTWDSPSGANVLTF. CDR3 nucleotide sequence: TGTGCCAGCAGTACCTGGGACAGTCCCTCTGGGGCCAACGTCCTGACTTTC.

V usage is TRBV19 and J usage is TRBJ2-1, with 7 nucleotides matching TRBD1. V lost 5 bases and J lost 4; bases outside the gene matches: 11. CDR1 LNHDA and CDR2 SQIVND come from the germline V gene (reference sequence). The CDR3 is 16 residues long. CDR3 sequence reads: CASSFRGDSQYNEQFF. The CDR3 DNA follows: TGTGCCAGTAGTTTTAGAGGGGACAGTCAATACAATGAGCAGTTCTTC.

This clonotype has only a few counts. The chain uses TRBV20-1 and TRBJ2-1, with 8 bases fitting TRBD1. In germline, CDR1 is DFQATT, CDR2 SNEGSKA (reference sequence). This CDR3 comprises 14 residues. With V trimmed by 5 bases and J by 13 bases, 16 bases remained unmatched. The CDR3 coding sequence is TGCAGTGCTGGGACAGGTCCCACCGACACCGTACAGTTCTTC. Translating gives CSAGTGPTDTVQFF.

The chain combines TRBV6-5 with TRBJ2-5; no firm D call. Judging by the DNA end, TRBJ2-1 fits better; the J call may be wrong. This CDR3 is 14 amino acids long. The germline V gene has CDR1 MNHEY and CDR2 SVGAGI. CDR3 region: CASSYETRGETQFF. In DNA, the CDR3 is TGTGCCAGCAGTTACGAGACAAGAGGAGAGACCCAGTTCTTC.

This chain uses TRBV20-1 with TRBJ1-6; 8 nucleotides align to TRBD1. This CDR3 is built from 15 residues. Germline values: CDR1 DFQATT, CDR2 SNEGSKA (reference sequence). Trimming cost V 0 bases and J 7 bases; bases outside gene matches: 5. The CDR3 DNA sequence: TGCAGTGCTAGAGATGGGGACAGGATAAATTCACCCCTCCACTTT. Protein sequence: CSARDGDRINSPLHF.

The CDR3: CASRIGNYNEQFF. The DNA for the CDR3 is TGTGCCAGCAGAATCGGAAACTACAATGAGCAGTTCTTC. The chain is built from TRBV27 and TRBJ2-1; D is undetermined. Trimming took 6 bases from V and 3 from J, leaving 9 bases between them. CDR3 length: 13 residues. The germline gives CDR1 MNHEY, CDR2 SMNVEV (reference sequence).

The chain combines TRBV6-5 with TRBJ1-2; D perhaps matches TRBD1 (6 bases). The CDR3 spans 13 residues. Germline CDR1 reads MNHEY; CDR2 reads SVGAGI. The V and J ends lost 10 bases and 2 bases respectively, with 14 bases between them. CDR3 region: CATTRGTNYGYTF. CDR3 bases: TGTGCCACCACAAGGGGGACGAACTATGGCTACACCTTC.

The table lists this clonotype with a few counts. V gene TRBV6-1 combines with J gene TRBJ2-3; tentatively, D is TRBD1 (5 bases). From germline, CDR1 is MNHNS and CDR2 SASEGT. V was shortened by 6 bases and J by 6 bases, with 22 bases between the two germline ends. The CDR3 runs to 16 residues. DNA of the CDR3: TGTGCCAGCAGAGTCCGGAGCCAGGGTGAGATGGATACGCAGTATTTT. This gives the protein CASRVRSQGEMDTQYF.

V and J are TRBV6-5 and TRBJ1-6, with D maybe TRBD1 (5 bases). Trimming took off 2 bases at V and 7 bases at J, with 12 bases between the two ends. The CDR3 contains 15 residues. From germline, CDR1 is MNHEY and CDR2 SVGAGI. The CDR3 DNA is TGTGCCAGCAGTTACGCCAGGGAGGGAAATTCACCCCTCCACTTT. This codes for CASSYAREGNSPLHF.

The chain has TRBV7-2 and TRBJ1-2; D call uncertain. Germline assignment: CDR1 SGHTA and CDR2 FQGNSA. V gave up 1 base and J gave up 5 bases, with 11 bases separating them. This CDR3 has 14 residues. The DNA of the CDR3 is TGTGCCAGCAGCTTAGGCGGGTTCCTGTATGGCTACACCTTC. Its protein is CASSLGGFLYGYTF.

Regarding this clonotype: One junction end does not reproduce the germline sequence, and a read error may be involved. The V gene is TRBV6-2 or TRBV6-3, the J gene TRBJ2-3, with D possibly TRBD2 on 5 matching bases. This CDR3 is 14 amino acids long. The germline CDR1 and CDR2 sequences are MNHEY and SVGEGT. In DNA, the CDR3 is TGTGCCAGCGGTTATGGAGGAAGTCGTGATACGCAGTATTTT. It is translated as CASGYGGSRDTQYF.

The V and J genes are TRBV25-1 and TRBJ2-1, with D uncertain. From germline, CDR1 is MGHDK and CDR2 SYGVNS. V was clipped by 1 base and J by 10 bases, with 5 bases between them. The CDR3 totals 11 residues. CDR3 in DNA: TGTGCCAGCAGTGAATTTGTCGAGCAGTTCTTC. Its translation: CASSEFVEQFF.

Only a few counts were recorded for this clonotype. J is TRBJ2-2 and V is TRBV5-4; D might be TRBD1 or TRBD2, each matching 6 bases. CDR3 length equals 16 residues. Trimming cost V 4 bases and J 14 bases, with 27 bases left between them. The V gene's germline CDR1 is SGHNT and CDR2 YYREEE (reference sequence). The CDR3 coding sequence is TGTGCCAGCAGCCCCGGGGGCCTAGCAGTACCGGTGGGACTGTTTTTT. Translating gives CASSPGGLAVPVGLFF.

The chain links TRBV7-2 to TRBJ2-5, with a tentative D call TRBD1 (6 bases). The J call may be incorrect, as the DNA end agrees better with TRBJ2-1. Germline V CDR1 and CDR2: SGHTA, FQGNSA. The CDR3 loop spans 17 amino acids. CDR3 protein: CASSLRWTVVYQETQFF. DNA of the CDR3: TGTGCCAGCAGCTTGCGCTGGACAGTAGTGTACCAAGAGACCCAGTTCTTC.